The sequence of this T cell receptor beta chain was determined in a study of blood T cell repertoires in COVID-19. Germline CDR1 reads LGHDT; CDR2 reads YNNKEL (reference sequence). This CDR3 region has 18 residues. Losses at the gene ends were 3 bases for V and 3 bases for J; bases not matched to a gene: 8. The repertoire was sequenced with immunoSEQ multiplex PCR; TCRdb's copy has only in-frame clones and lacks some. The data show about 270,000 clones, with 81% seen just once and about 2.9% held by the top ten. This clone has only a few counts. This TCR came from a woman between 55 and 75 years old with active or convalescent COVID-19. The sample consisted of peripheral blood. The chain recombines TRBV3-1 (or the pseudogene TRBV3-2) with TRBJ2-1; 13 positions match TRBD2. The CDR3 region is CASSHTSGGAGSYNEQFF. The CDR3 DNA sequence: TGTGCCAGCAGCCATACTAGCGGGGGGGCCGGTAGCTACAATGAGCAGTTCTTC.